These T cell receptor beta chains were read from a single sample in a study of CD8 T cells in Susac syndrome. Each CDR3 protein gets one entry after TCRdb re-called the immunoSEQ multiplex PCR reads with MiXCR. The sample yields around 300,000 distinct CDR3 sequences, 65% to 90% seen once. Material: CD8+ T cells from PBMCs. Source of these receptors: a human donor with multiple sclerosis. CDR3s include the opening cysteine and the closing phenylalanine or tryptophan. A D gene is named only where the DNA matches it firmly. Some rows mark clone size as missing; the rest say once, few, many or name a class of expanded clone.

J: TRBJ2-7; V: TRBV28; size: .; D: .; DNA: TGTGCCAGCAGTTTGGACGGGCGATTTGACTACGAGCAGTACTTC; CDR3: CASSLDGRFDYEQYF
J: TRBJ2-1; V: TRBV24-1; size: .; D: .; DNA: TGTGCCACCGGCGCACGGTCTAGGGATGAGCAGTTCTTC; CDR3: CATGARSRDEQFF
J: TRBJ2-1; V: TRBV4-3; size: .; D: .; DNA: TGCGCCAGCAGCCAAGGACTTAGGGGTTTCAGCTCCTACAATGAGCAGTTCTTC; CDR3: CASSQGLRGFSSYNEQFF
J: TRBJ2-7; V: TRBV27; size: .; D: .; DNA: TGTGCCAGCAGTTTTATGAAGGCTAGCGAGGCTTACGAGCAGTACTTC; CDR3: CASSFMKASEAYEQYF
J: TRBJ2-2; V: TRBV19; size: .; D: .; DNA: TGTGCCAGTAGTGCAGGAGTCAGGGACATGGACACCGGGGAGCTGTTTTTT; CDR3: CASSAGVRDMDTGELFF
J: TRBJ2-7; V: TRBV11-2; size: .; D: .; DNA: TGTGCCAGCAGCTTAGGCTCAGGGGCTAAGAACGAGCAGTACTTC; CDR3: CASSLGSGAKNEQYF
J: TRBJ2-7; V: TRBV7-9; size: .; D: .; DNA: TGTGCCACCCATGCGGGCCCAGGCTCCTACGAGCAGTACTTC; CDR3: CATHAGPGSYEQYF
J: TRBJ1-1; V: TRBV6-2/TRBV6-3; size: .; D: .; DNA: TGTGCCAGCACCAGCCGCCCGGCGAGCACTGAAGCTTTCTTT; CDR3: CASTSRPASTEAFF
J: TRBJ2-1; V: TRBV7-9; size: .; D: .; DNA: TGTGCCAGCACCCCTTCCCGAAATGAGCAGTTCTTC; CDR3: CASTPSRNEQFF
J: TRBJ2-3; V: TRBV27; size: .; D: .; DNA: TGTGCCAGCAGTTTAGTGGTAACAGATACGCAGTATTTT; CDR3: CASSLVVTDTQYF
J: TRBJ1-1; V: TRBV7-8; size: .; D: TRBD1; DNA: TGTGCCAGCAGCTCCCCGCCCGAGACAGGGATGAACACTGAAGCTTTCTTT; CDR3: CASSSPPETGMNTEAFF
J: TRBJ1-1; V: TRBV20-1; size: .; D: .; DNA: TGCAGTGCTTTTTCCGACAGAGGGAACACTGAAGCTTTCTTT; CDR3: CSAFSDRGNTEAFF
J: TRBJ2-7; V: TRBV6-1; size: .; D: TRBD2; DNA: TGTGCCAGCAGTGTCGGGCCTAGCGGGTCTCGCCAGGAGGACGAGCAGTACTTC; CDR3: CASSVGPSGSRQEDEQYF
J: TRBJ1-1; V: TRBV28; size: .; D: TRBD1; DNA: TGTGCCAGCAGTTTAGTTTTATCGGGACAGGGAACTGAAGCTTTCTTT; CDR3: CASSLVLSGQGTEAFF
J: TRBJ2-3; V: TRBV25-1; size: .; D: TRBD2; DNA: TGTGCCAGCTACGGGGGGAGCGGGAGTCCCGAGTCGGATACGCAGTATTTT; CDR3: CASYGGSGSPESDTQYF
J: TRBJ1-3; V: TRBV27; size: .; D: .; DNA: TGTGCCAGCAGTTTGAGGAACTCTGGAAACACCATATATTTT; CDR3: CASSLRNSGNTIYF
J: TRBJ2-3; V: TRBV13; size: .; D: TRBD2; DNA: TGTGCCAGCAGCTCAGGACTAGCGGGAGGTACGCAGTATTTT; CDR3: CASSSGLAGGTQYF
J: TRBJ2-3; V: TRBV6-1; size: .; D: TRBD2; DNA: TGTGCCAGCAGTGGCTGGGCTAGCGGGATCACAGATACGCAGTATTTT; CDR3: CASSGWASGITDTQYF
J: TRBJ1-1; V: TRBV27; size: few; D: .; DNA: TGCGCCAGCAGCTTGGGAGGGCTGAACACTGAAGCTTTCTTT; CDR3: CASSLGGLNTEAFF
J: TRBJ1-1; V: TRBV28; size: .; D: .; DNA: TGTGCCAGCAGTTTATGGACCGAGAACACTGAAGCTTTCTTT; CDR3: CASSLWTENTEAFF
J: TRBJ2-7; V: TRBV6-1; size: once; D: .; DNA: TGTGCCAGCAGCAGTGTGTCAGATCCCTCCTACGAGCAGTACTTC; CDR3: CASSSVSDPSYEQYF
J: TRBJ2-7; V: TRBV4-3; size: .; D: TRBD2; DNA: TGCGCCAGCAGCCTTGAGCGGGAAAGCTCCTACGAGCAGTACTTC; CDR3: CASSLERESSYEQYF
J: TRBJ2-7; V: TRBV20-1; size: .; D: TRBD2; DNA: TGCAGTGCTAGAGATTACGCTAGCGGGAGTTACGAGCAGTACTTC; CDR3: CSARDYASGSYEQYF